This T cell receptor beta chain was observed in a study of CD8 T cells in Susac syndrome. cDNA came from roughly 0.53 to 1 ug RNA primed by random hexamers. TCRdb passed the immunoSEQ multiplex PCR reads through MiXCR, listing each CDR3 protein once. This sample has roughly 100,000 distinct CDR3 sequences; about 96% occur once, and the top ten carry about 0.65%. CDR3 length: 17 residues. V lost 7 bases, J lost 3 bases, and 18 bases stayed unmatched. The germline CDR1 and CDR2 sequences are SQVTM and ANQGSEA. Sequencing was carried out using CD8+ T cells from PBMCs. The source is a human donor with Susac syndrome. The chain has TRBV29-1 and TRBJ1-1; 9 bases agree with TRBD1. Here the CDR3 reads CSARGVTGGNLDTEAFF. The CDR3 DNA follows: TGCAGCGCCAGGGGGGTGACAGGGGGGAATTTGGACACTGAAGCTTTCTTT.